The rows below give T cell receptor beta chains drawn from one sample of a study of T cells of healthy individuals. MiXCR, applied by TCRdb to the 5' RACE reads, yields one record per CDR3 protein. In the table there are more than 60,000 distinct CDR3 sequences, 15% to 20% of which are singletons. These receptor sequences come from a human donor in good health. Both conserved end residues are trimmed from each CDR3. Each record gives: J gene, V gene, CDR3 protein.

TRBJ1-6 | TRBV6-6 | ASSSSNSPLH
TRBJ2-1 | TRBV20-1 | SASRADPYNEQF
TRBJ2-1 | TRBV10-3 | AIRAGYEQF
TRBJ1-2 | TRBV28 | ATEGGGDWSGYT
TRBJ2-5 | TRBV10-3 | AISGPTAGGQETQY
TRBJ2-1 | TRBV2 | ASLDRTRYNEQF
TRBJ2-7 | TRBV28 | ASLSTSGPSYEQY
TRBJ1-1 | TRBV12-5 | ASGLRPVNTEAF
TRBJ2-7 | TRBV7-2 | ASSTYRDNYEQY
TRBJ2-3 | TRBV5-4 | ASTNTGGGAEDTQY
TRBJ2-1 | TRBV20-1 | SASSGSGLNEQF
TRBJ1-2 | TRBV28 | ASSTPGQGGYGYT
TRBJ2-1 | TRBV10-2 | ASSESLAGGPHEQF
TRBJ2-1 | TRBV7-9 | ASSSINEQF
TRBJ2-2 | TRBV7-9 | ASSMRLARNTGELF
TRBJ2-6 | TRBV10-3 | AISEQGVEANVLT
TRBJ2-1 | TRBV20-1 | SADQGDWRNEQF
TRBJ2-5 | TRBV29-1 | GGEEETQY
TRBJ2-1 | TRBV9 | ASSVTGMEQF
TRBJ1-5 | TRBV7-9 | ASSSTRAQGEPQH
TRBJ2-7 | TRBV5-5 | ASSLSPSYEQY
TRBJ2-7 | TRBV20-1 | SARALRTSGGSSYEQY
TRBJ2-1 | TRBV12-3/TRBV12-4 | ASSLSGSYNEQF
TRBJ2-1 | TRBV9 | ASSPRDVGTQNEQF
TRBJ1-5 | TRBV27 | ASSLASPRGFDQPQH
TRBJ2-5 | TRBV7-6 | ASSSIVDRTVFKGQETQY
TRBJ2-7 | TRBV18 | ASSPKVFGLAGNYEQY
TRBJ2-7 | TRBV2 | ASSGLAGFRGY
TRBJ1-5 | TRBV7-2 | ASSLIGISNQPQH
TRBJ2-5 | TRBV5-1 | ASRGTFQETQY
TRBJ2-7 | TRBV25-1 | ASRGQALYEQY
TRBJ1-3 | TRBV24-1 | ASRGTGENTIY
TRBJ2-7 | TRBV11-3 | ASSMTASYEQY
TRBJ2-1 | TRBV7-9 | ASSFLRVGVNEQF
TRBJ2-7 | TRBV2 | ASKEDSGPSEQY
TRBJ1-1 | TRBV11-2 | ASSSLKGRNTEAF
TRBJ2-1 | TRBV12-3/TRBV12-4 | ASPVSGSYNEQF
TRBJ2-1 | TRBV7-3 | ASSLWGRGSGGEQF
TRBJ2-1 | TRBV11-3 | ASSSVFGSSYNEQF
TRBJ2-3 | TRBV4-2 | ASSQDDLPDTQY
TRBJ2-3 | TRBV3-1 | ASSQEPTGIFGVTDTQY
TRBJ1-5 | TRBV19 | ASRLTGVSQPQH
TRBJ2-7 | TRBV7-2 | ASSTPGQGYNEQY
TRBJ2-5 | TRBV24-1 | ATSDGSSLPETQY
TRBJ1-1 | TRBV7-9 | ASSSVRGVNTEAF
TRBJ1-1 | TRBV6-1 | ASSEGQFRRPLEAF
TRBJ2-1 | TRBV4-1 | ASSRTSGIGDEQF
TRBJ1-4 | TRBV4-1 | ASSQSGQGLNEKLF
TRBJ2-1 | TRBV24-1 | ATSDKASGNEQF
TRBJ2-1 | TRBV4-3 | ASRRSSGSPYNEQF
TRBJ1-1 | TRBV3-1 | ASSPWRANTEAF
TRBJ1-6 | TRBV30 | AWSEGSYNSPLH
TRBJ1-5 | TRBV5-1 | ASSLASGGNQPQH
TRBJ2-7 | TRBV3-1 | ASSTGPLYEQY
TRBJ2-5 | TRBV27 | ASSFLAGGSRETQY
TRBJ2-1 | TRBV3-1 | ASWKAGGASNEQF
TRBJ1-1 | TRBV19 | ASSIAMNTEAF